This T cell receptor (beta chain) appears in the sequencing data of a study of neoadjuvant anti-PD-1 for oral cavity cancer. The data were produced by immunoSEQ multiplex PCR, yet TCRdb's version contains in-frame clones alone and is incomplete. This table holds several thousand clones, 65% to 80% found once. Findings and limits, study-wide: Expansion of preexisting intratumoral clones was suggested to aid response.

With regard to this clone: Its antigen is not identified.

V gave up 0 bases and J gave up 1 base, with 7 bases separating them. This CDR3 spans 14 amino acids. In germline, CDR1 is SGHRS, CDR2 YFSETQ. J is TRBJ1-1 and V is TRBV5-1, with D unresolved. The clonotype comes from a person between 35 and 79 years old with oral cavity squamous cell carcinoma. The input for sequencing was tumor tissue, taken before nivolumab (anti-PD-1) treatment. CDR3 nucleotide sequence: TGCGCCAGCAGCTTGGTATACCAGAACACTGAAGCTTTCTTT. Translating gives CASSLVYQNTEAFF.